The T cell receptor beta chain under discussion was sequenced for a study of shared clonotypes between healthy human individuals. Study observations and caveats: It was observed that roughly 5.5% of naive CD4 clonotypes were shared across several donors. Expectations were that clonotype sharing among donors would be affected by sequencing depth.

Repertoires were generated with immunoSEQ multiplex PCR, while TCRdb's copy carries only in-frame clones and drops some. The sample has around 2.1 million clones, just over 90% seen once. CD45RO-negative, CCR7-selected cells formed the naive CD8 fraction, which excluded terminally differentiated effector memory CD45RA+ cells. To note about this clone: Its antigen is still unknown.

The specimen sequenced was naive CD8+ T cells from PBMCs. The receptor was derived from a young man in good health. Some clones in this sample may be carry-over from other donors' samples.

The CDR3 protein is CASPTSGRANNEQFF. The CDR3 region has the DNA TGTGCCAGTCCCACGAGCGGGAGGGCCAACAATGAGCAGTTCTTC. This chain links TRBV2 with TRBJ2-1; TRBD2 matches at 10 bases. This CDR3 spans 15 amino acids. J was trimmed by 5 bases and V by 9 bases; bases with no gene match: 10. Germline V gene sequence: CDR1 SNHLY, CDR2 FYNNEI.